Presented here are 32 T cell receptor beta chains from one specimen sequenced in a study of blood T cell repertoires in COVID-19. Generated by immunoSEQ multiplex PCR, the TCRdb table keeps only in-frame clones and is missing some. This table holds 45,000 to 50,000 clones, approximately 80% found once. Sequenced material: peripheral blood. The receptors come from a man between 65 and 79 years old with acute or convalescent COVID-19.

The CDR3 coding sequence is TGTGCCAGCAGCAAAAGTAGGCGGTTTGAAGCTTTCTTT. Translated, it gives CASSKSRRFEAFF. The J gene is TRBJ1-1, the V gene TRBV21-1. TRBV21-1 is noted as a pseudogene. There are 13 residues in the CDR3.

The V call is TRBV10-3, the J call TRBJ2-7; unclear D gene. The CDR3 length is 12 residues. Per the germline V gene, CDR1 is ENHRY and CDR2 is SYGVKD. The ends were cut back, 5 bases at V and 5 bases at J, with 10 bases in the middle. CDR3 nucleotide sequence: TGTGCCATCAGTCCCGGTCTCGACGAGCAGTACTTC. Its translation: CAISPGLDEQYF.

V gene TRBV19 combines with J gene TRBJ2-2, with TRBD2 matching over 15 bases. Germline CDR1 and CDR2: LNHDA and SQIVND (reference sequence). CDR3 length: 19 amino acids. Trimming cost V 4 bases and J 0 bases; bases outside gene matches: 6. DNA of the CDR3: TGTGCCAGTAGTACCCTGGGACTAGCGGGAGGCGCGAACACCGGGGAGCTGTTTTTT. It yields the protein CASSTLGLAGGANTGELFF.

This clone was detected once. The V and J genes are TRBV28 and TRBJ1-1; 8 bases match TRBD1. Trimming at V came to 5 bases and at J to 4 bases, leaving 6 bases not matched to a gene. Germline V lookup: CDR1 MDHEN, CDR2 SYDVKM. This CDR3 spans 14 amino acids. In DNA form, the CDR3 reads TGTGCCAGCAGTAGGACAGGGATAAGCACTGAAGCTTTCTTT. Residues: CASSRTGISTEAFF.

The rearrangement links TRBV5-1 to TRBJ2-2, with TRBD2 identical over 8 bases. The germline V gene has CDR1 SGHRS and CDR2 YFSETQ. The CDR3 loop spans 15 amino acids. J lost 2 bases, V lost 4 bases, and 4 bases had no gene match. The CDR3 DNA sequence: TGCGCCAGCAGCGAAACTAGCGGTAACACCGGGGAGCTGTTTTTT. It specifies CASSETSGNTGELFF. Drawing the rest from reference TRBV5-1 and TRBJ2-2, the complete variable domain is KAGVTQTPRYLIKTRGQQVTLSCSPISGHRSVSWYQQTPGQGLQFLFEYFSETQRNKGNFPGRFSGRQFSNSRSEMNVSTLELGDSALYLCASSETSGNTGELFFGEGSRLTVL.

This clone was detected only a few times. This chain uses TRBV6-1 with TRBJ1-4; TRBD1 aligns across 8 bases. Germline V gene sequence: CDR1 MNHNS, CDR2 SASEGT. This CDR3 has 16 residues. Trimming cost V 2 bases and J 9 bases; bases outside gene matches: 11. This chain's CDR3 is CASSEFWGRGRQKLFF. In DNA, the CDR3 is TGTGCCAGCAGTGAATTCTGGGGCAGGGGGCGCCAAAAACTGTTTTTT.

The rearrangement links TRBV18 to TRBJ1-5, with no clear D. V lost 8 bases and J lost 5, with 7 bases in between. CDR3 length: 11 residues. Germline V gene data show CDR1 as KGHSH and CDR2 as LQKENI. The CDR3 is CASGRDQPQHF. Here the CDR3 DNA reads TGTGCCAGCGGGAGGGATCAGCCCCAGCATTTT. The entire variable domain, with the rest obtained from reference TRBV18 and TRBJ1-5, is as follows: NAGVMQNPRHLVRRRGQEARLRCSPMKGHSHVYWYRQLPEEGLKFMVYLQKENIIDESGMPKERFSAEFPKEGPSILRIQQVVRGDSAAYFCASGRDQPQHFGDGTRLSIL.

CDR3 in amino acids: CASSRQSSYEQYF. The CDR3 DNA reads as TGTGCCAGCAGTCGACAGAGCTCCTACGAGCAGTACTTC. V gene TRBV12-3 or TRBV12-4 combines with J gene TRBJ2-7; tentatively, D is TRBD1 (5 bases). This CDR3 is 13 amino acids long. Trimming removed 5 bases from V and 0 bases from J, with 8 bases in between.

This clone was seen once. The chain is built from TRBV27 and TRBJ1-4; possibly TRBD1 for D (6 bases). This CDR3 has 16 amino acids. Trimming removed 5 bases at V and 0 bases at J, with 13 bases between. Per the germline V gene, CDR1 is MNHEY and CDR2 is SMNVEV (reference sequence). This CDR3 is CASSAKQGATNEKLFF. CDR3 in DNA: TGTGCCAGCAGTGCAAAACAGGGAGCAACTAATGAAAAACTGTTTTTT.

The chain employs TRBV6-5 and TRBJ2-5, with 11 bases aligning to TRBD1. The CDR3 extends over 14 amino acids. Germline assignment: CDR1 MNHEY and CDR2 SVGAGI. J lost 4 bases, V lost 5 bases, and 3 bases had no gene match. The CDR3 sequence is CASSQGQGVETQYF. The CDR3 bases are TGTGCCAGCAGTCAGGGACAGGGGGTAGAGACCCAGTACTTC.

The V and J genes are TRBV7-3 and TRBJ2-1; D is perhaps TRBD2 (5 bases). From germline, CDR1 is SGHTA and CDR2 FQGTGA. The CDR3 length is 16 residues. The V end was cut by 3 bases, the J end by 1 base, with 13 bases between. CDR3 nucleotides: TGTGCCAGCAGCTTGGTGGGCGGCGGGTCCTACAATGAGCAGTTCTTC. This translates into CASSLVGGGSYNEQFF.

This clone was seen at least ten times. The chain combines TRBV29-1 with TRBJ2-3, with 8 bases lining up with TRBD2. In germline, CDR1 is SQVTM, CDR2 ANQGSEA. This CDR3 has 12 residues. Unmatched junction bases numbered 5, after V lost 8 bases and J lost 4 bases. CDR3 sequence (DNA): TGCAGCCTATCGCGGGGGGCAGATACGCAGTATTTT. It encodes CSLSRGADTQYF.

V usage is TRBV2 and J usage is TRBJ2-5; D is perhaps TRBD1 (5 bases). This CDR3 region has 18 residues. The germline CDR1 and CDR2 sequences are SNHLY and FYNNEI. V was trimmed by 1 base and J by 0 bases, leaving 18 bases between them. CDR3 in amino acids: CASSEGPPNLTDQETQYF. The CDR3 nucleotides read TGTGCCAGCAGTGAAGGCCCCCCGAACTTGACAGACCAAGAGACCCAGTACTTC.

The chain has TRBV10-3 and TRBJ1-1; D perhaps matches TRBD1 (5 bases). The V gene's germline CDR1 is ENHRY and CDR2 SYGVKD. The V and J ends lost 7 bases and 5 bases respectively, with 14 bases between them. CDR3 length: 13 residues. Here the CDR3 reads CAITRDRGTEAFF. CDR3 in DNA: TGTGCCATCACTCGAGATCGGGGGACTGAAGCTTTCTTT.

V is TRBV7-9 and J is TRBJ2-5; D unresolved. The V and J ends lost 0 bases and 7 bases respectively, with 12 bases between them. Germline V gene lookup returns CDR1 SEHNR and CDR2 FQNEAQ (reference sequence). This CDR3 spans 14 amino acids. CDR3 protein: CASSLAEIPGTQYF. CDR3 bases: TGTGCCAGCAGCTTAGCAGAGATCCCCGGGACCCAGTACTTC.

The chain couples TRBV11-1 to TRBJ2-1; D possibly corresponds to TRBD1 (6 bases). V was shortened by 5 bases and J by 10 bases, with 12 bases between the two germline ends. Germline V gene lookup returns CDR1 SGHAT and CDR2 FQDESV (reference sequence). The CDR3 is made up of 12 amino acids. The CDR3 loop reads CASSPQGNEQFF. The CDR3 DNA reads as TGTGCCAGCAGCCCCCAGGGGAACGAGCAGTTCTTC.

This clone came up a few times. The chain recombines TRBV11-3 with TRBJ2-1; tentatively, D is TRBD1 (5 bases). V was cut by 5 bases and J by 2 bases, with 10 bases left in between. The CDR3 loop spans 14 amino acids. Germline V gene sequence: CDR1 SGHNT, CDR2 YENEEA. The CDR3 sequence: CASSPGSAYNEQFF. CDR3 DNA sequence: TGTGCCAGCAGCCCAGGGTCCGCCTACAATGAGCAGTTCTTC.

The chain recombines TRBV21-1 with TRBJ2-1; the listed D gene, TRBD2, was not tested against the DNA. TRBV21-1 is reported as a pseudogene. This CDR3 comprises 16 residues. The CDR3 region has the DNA TGTGCCAGCAGCAAAGGACTAGCGGGAGATGTCTATGAGCAGTTCTTC. It encodes CASSKGLAGDVYEQFF.

The chain employs TRBV5-4 and TRBJ1-4, with 9 bases lining up with TRBD1. CDR1 is SGHNT, CDR2 YYREEE, per germline (reference sequence). The CDR3 is 15 residues long. J gave up 5 bases and V 5 bases, and 7 bases lay outside the gene matches. The DNA for the CDR3 is TGTGCCAGCAGGTCGGGGGGGACAGGGAATGAAAAACTGTTTTTT. This gives the protein CASRSGGTGNEKLFF.

The chain employs TRBV19 and TRBJ2-5; 12 nucleotides align to TRBD2. The CDR3 covers 16 residues. Germline V gene sequence: CDR1 LNHDA, CDR2 SQIVND (reference sequence). Trimming took 3 bases from V and 2 from J; bases not matched to a gene: 4. CDR3 residues: CASSMPTSGGQETQYF. The DNA for the CDR3 is TGTGCCAGTAGTATGCCGACTAGCGGGGGACAAGAGACCCAGTACTTC.

The chain couples TRBV5-1 to TRBJ2-7; 7 nucleotides line up with TRBD1. Germline-derived CDR1 and CDR2 are SGHRS and YFSETQ. The CDR3 runs to 15 residues. The ends lost 4 bases at V and 1 base at J; junction bases unmatched: 8. The CDR3 DNA is TGCGCCAGCAGCCCAAGACAGGGCACGTCCTACGAGCAGTACTTC. It yields the protein CASSPRQGTSYEQYF.

The chain is built from TRBV19 and TRBJ1-1; D is uncertain. The germline V and J ends were trimmed by 5 bases and 7 bases, with 8 bases remaining between them. The CDR3 is 11 amino acids. CDR1 is LNHDA, CDR2 SQIVND, per germline (reference sequence). The CDR3 region has the DNA TGTGCCAGTAGTCTAAATCTTGAAGCTTTCTTT. The encoded protein is CASSLNLEAFF.

The chain recombines TRBV19 with TRBJ2-7; D is possibly TRBD1 (6 bases). Germline V CDR1 and CDR2: LNHDA, SQIVND (reference sequence). The CDR3 is 13 residues long. V was trimmed by 3 bases and J by 6 bases, leaving 12 bases between them. The CDR3 protein is CASSMGALGEQYF. The CDR3, as DNA: TGTGCCAGTAGTATGGGGGCCCTCGGCGAGCAGTACTTC.

This clone turned up a few times. The chain carries TRBV11-2 and TRBJ2-7; 7 positions match TRBD1. The V segment lost 6 bases and the J segment 3 bases; nucleotides outside the gene matches: 14. The CDR3 contains 16 residues. In germline, CDR1 is SGHAT, CDR2 FQNNGV. The CDR3 nucleotides are TGTGCCAGCAGATCACCAAGGGACAGTCCGATCTACGAGCAGTACTTC. It translates to CASRSPRDSPIYEQYF.

CDR3 nucleotides: TGTGCCAGCACCCCGGCCGGGACAGGGATCTACGAGCAGTACTTC. As protein: CASTPAGTGIYEQYF. The chain links TRBV27 to TRBJ2-7; 9 positions match TRBD1. This CDR3 has 15 amino acids. With V trimmed by 7 bases and J by 3 bases, 10 bases remained unmatched. Germline CDR1 and CDR2: MNHEY and SMNVEV (reference sequence).

The chain recombines TRBV7-2 with TRBJ2-2, with D tentatively TRBD2 (6 bases). This CDR3 is 13 amino acids long. V lost 5 bases to trimming and J lost 7 bases, with 11 bases between them. Germline CDR1 reads SGHTA; CDR2 reads FQGNSA. The CDR3 protein is CASSLRRDGELFF. The CDR3 DNA is TGTGCCAGCAGCCTCAGGAGGGACGGGGAGCTGTTTTTT.

The chain has TRBV29-1 and TRBJ1-1; 8 bases line up with TRBD1. Per the germline V gene, CDR1 is SQVTM and CDR2 is ANQGSEA. The trim removed 7 bases at V and 8 bases at J, leaving 12 bases unmatched. The CDR3 sequence is 13 residues long. CDR3 in DNA: TGCAGCGCGTATCACCGGACAGGGAGGGAAGCTTTCTTT. Translating it yields CSAYHRTGREAFF.

This rearrangement joins TRBV6-5 to TRBJ1-1; 11 positions match TRBD1. This CDR3 has 14 amino acids. Trimming at V came to 8 bases and at J to 5 bases, leaving 7 bases not matched to a gene. Germline V gene lookup returns CDR1 MNHEY and CDR2 SVGAGI. CDR3 loop: CASGLGTGGTEAFF. The CDR3 DNA sequence: TGTGCCAGCGGCTTAGGGACAGGGGGGACTGAAGCTTTCTTT.

The CDR3 DNA is TGTGCCAGCAGCTTCAGGGGCTCCTACAATGAGCAGTTCTTC. It codes for CASSFRGSYNEQFF. The chain links TRBV7-9 to TRBJ2-1; tentative D call: TRBD1 (6 bases). The CDR3 totals 14 residues. Trimming cost V 3 bases and J 0 bases, with 6 bases left between them. Germline V gene lookup returns CDR1 SEHNR and CDR2 FQNEAQ (reference sequence).

This clone was detected only a few times. V is TRBV19 and J is TRBJ1-2; 7 bases are a match to TRBD1. The V gene end was trimmed by 3 bases and the J gene end by 8 bases; junction bases not matched to a gene: 9. The germline V gene encodes CDR1 LNHDA and CDR2 SQIVND (reference sequence). CDR3 length: 14 residues. DNA of the CDR3: TGTGCCAGTAGTATTAACAGGGGAGAAGGCGGCTACACCTTC. This codes for CASSINRGEGGYTF.

The genes are TRBV5-6 and TRBJ1-2; 11 nucleotides line up with TRBD1. This CDR3 is 15 amino acids long. Germline V gene sequence: CDR1 SGHDT, CDR2 YYEEEE. Trimming removed 5 bases from V and 4 bases from J; junction bases left unmatched: 7. The CDR3 protein is CASSFPGQGGYGYTF. The CDR3 bases are TGTGCCAGCAGTTTTCCGGGACAGGGGGGCTATGGCTACACCTTC.

The chain employs TRBV30 and TRBJ2-2; 12 nucleotides agree with TRBD2. Germline trimming cut 4 bases from V and 7 bases from J; bases unmatched to any gene: 13. CDR3 length: 17 amino acids. Germline CDR1 reads GTSNPN; CDR2 reads SVGIG (reference sequence). The CDR3 loop is CAWTPGLAGGPGGELFF. The DNA for the CDR3 is TGTGCCTGGACCCCCGGGCTAGCGGGAGGGCCGGGCGGGGAGCTGTTTTTT.